This entry lists 10 T cell receptor beta chains sequenced from one sample in a study of T cells expressing NK-cell markers. TCRdb derives one entry per CDR3 protein from the 5' RACE reads, leaving out DNA. The sample's table shows hundreds of thousands of distinct CDR3 sequences. Sequencing was carried out using blood T cells: a sorted CD56 or NKG2C T cell subset, CD4+ or CD8+ T cells, or bulk PBMC T cells (not recorded which). The receptor set was obtained from a woman aged 18 to 75 in good health.

V and J are TRBV5-6 and TRBJ1-6; TCRdb's D call of TRBD1 is untestable without DNA. The V gene's germline CDR1 is SGHDT and CDR2 YYEEEE. The CDR3 has 15 residues. CDR3: CASVTGTGLNSPLHF.

V is TRBV7-6 and J is TRBJ1-1; TCRdb calls TRBD1, which cannot be checked without DNA. Germline values: CDR1 SGHVS, CDR2 FNYEAQ. The CDR3 covers 14 residues. Here the CDR3 reads CASSLAAGGTEAFF.

This chain uses TRBV9 with TRBJ1-3; TCRdb's D call of TRBD1 is untestable without DNA. Germline CDR1 SGDLS, CDR2 YYNGEE. This CDR3 contains 13 residues. CDR3 in amino acids: CASGRNPGNTIYF.

The chain has TRBV7-3 and TRBJ2-1; TCRdb returns TRBD1, unconfirmable since there is no DNA. The CDR3 runs to 14 residues. Germline V gives CDR1 SGHTA, CDR2 FQGTGA. CDR3 region: CASSLGTGSNEQFF.

This chain joins TRBV5-1 and TRBJ1-6. The CDR3 sequence is 15 residues long. Germline V lookup: CDR1 SGHRS, CDR2 YFSETQ. CDR3 sequence: CASSLLQINNSPLHF.

CDR3 residues: CSGGGDSSYNEQFF. This chain uses TRBV29-1 with TRBJ2-1; TCRdb names TRBD1, which stays unverified in the absence of DNA. Germline CDR1 and CDR2: SQVTM and ANQGSEA. The CDR3 extends over 14 amino acids.

The chain carries TRBV25-1 and TRBJ2-1; the D call from TCRdb, TRBD2, cannot be confirmed without DNA. The CDR3 sequence is 17 residues long. Germline V gives CDR1 MGHDK, CDR2 SYGVNS. The CDR3 reads CASSRASGGTSYNEQFF.

This chain joins TRBV6-1 and TRBJ1-1. This CDR3 is 12 amino acids long. CDR1 and CDR2 (germline): MNHNS, SASEGT. The CDR3: CASSWVYEEAFF.

The chain recombines TRBV27 with TRBJ2-7; absent DNA, TCRdb's TRBD1 call cannot be checked. The CDR3 length is 16 residues. Germline lookup yields CDR1 MNHEY and CDR2 SMNVEV (reference sequence). The CDR3 region is CASSLGPGQAAYEQYF.

The chain employs TRBV7-9 and TRBJ2-1. The CDR3 sequence is 15 residues long. CDR1 is SEHNR, CDR2 FQNEAQ, per germline (reference sequence). The CDR3 is CASSLRASGDNEQFF.